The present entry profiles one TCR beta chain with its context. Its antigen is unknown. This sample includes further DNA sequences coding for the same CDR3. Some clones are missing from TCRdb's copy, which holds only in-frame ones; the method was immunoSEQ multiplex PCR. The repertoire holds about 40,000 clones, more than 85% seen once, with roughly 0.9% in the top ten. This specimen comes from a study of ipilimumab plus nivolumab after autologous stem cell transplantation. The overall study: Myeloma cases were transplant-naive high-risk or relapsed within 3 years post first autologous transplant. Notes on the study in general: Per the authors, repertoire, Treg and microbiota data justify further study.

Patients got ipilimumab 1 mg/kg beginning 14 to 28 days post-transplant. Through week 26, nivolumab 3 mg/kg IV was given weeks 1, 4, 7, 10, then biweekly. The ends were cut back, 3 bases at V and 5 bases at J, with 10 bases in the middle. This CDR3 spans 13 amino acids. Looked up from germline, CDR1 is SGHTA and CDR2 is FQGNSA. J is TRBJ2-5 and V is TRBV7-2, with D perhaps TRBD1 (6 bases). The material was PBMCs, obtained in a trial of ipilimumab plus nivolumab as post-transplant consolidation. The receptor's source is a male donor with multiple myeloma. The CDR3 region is CASSLGQGETQYF. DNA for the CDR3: TGTGCCAGCAGCTTGGGGCAGGGGGAGACCCAGTACTTC. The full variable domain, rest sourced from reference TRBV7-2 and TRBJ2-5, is GAGVSQSPSNKVTEKGKDVELRCDPISGHTALYWYRQSLGQGLEFLIYFQGNSAPDKSGLPSDRFSAERTGGSVSTLTIQRTQQEDSAVYLCASSLGQGETQYFGPGTRLLVL.